Reported below is one T cell receptor beta chain. What it binds is unknown. This CDR3 contains 16 residues. CDR1 and CDR2 from the germline V gene are LNHDA and SQIVND (reference sequence). The trim removed 3 bases at V and 4 bases at J, leaving 4 bases unmatched. This sample stems from a study of OX40 agonist ivuxolimab in advanced cancers. Study summary: Six ivuxolimab dose levels, 0.01 to 10 mg/kg, were given intravenously every 2 weeks.

Patients were ruled out by autoimmune disease history or systemic immunosuppression. Findings and caveats of the study: Partial responders treated at 0.1-3.0 mg/kg exhibited clonal expansion among the lowest measured.

Measured with immunoSEQ multiplex PCR; TCRdb has only the in-frame clones, and not every one. The sample lists fewer than 100,000 clones; under 90% were seen once. This receptor was taken from an adult with an advanced solid tumor such as melanoma, head and neck, liver or kidney cancer. This specimen was CD4+ or CD8+ T cells sorted from blood, taken in a trial of the OX40 agonist ivuxolimab. The chain couples TRBV19 to TRBJ2-1; 12 bases align to TRBD1. The CDR3 region is CASSMGQGASYNEQFF. CDR3 bases: TGTGCCAGTAGTATGGGACAGGGGGCGTCTTACAATGAGCAGTTCTTC.